A selection of T cell receptor beta chains follows, all from one sample in a study of cytomegalovirus exposure and HLA in healthy donors. The protocol was immunoSEQ multiplex PCR, while the TCRdb copy is restricted to in-frame clones and leaves out a portion. This sample has roughly 180,000 clones; 80% occur once, and the top ten carry 1.4%. What was sequenced was PBMCs. The receptor set was obtained from a girl aged 5 to 17 in good health and CMV-seropositive. CDR3s include the opening cysteine and the closing phenylalanine or tryptophan. Each record gives: D gene, V gene, J gene, clone size, CDR3 DNA, CDR3 protein. The D gene is left open where the match is weak. The size field is filled for only some rows; it gives once, few, many or a size class.

TRBD1	TRBV13	TRBJ2-7	once	TGTGCCAGCAGCTTGGGACAGTCCTACGAGCAGTACTTC	CASSLGQSYEQYF
.	TRBV19	TRBJ1-5	.	TGTGCCTCTCAAACCAGGACTATACCCAATCAGCCCCAGCATTTT	CASQTRTIPNQPQHF
.	TRBV5-5	TRBJ1-4	.	TGTGCCAGCAGCGGACTAACTACTAATGAAAAACTGTTTTTT	CASSGLTTNEKLFF
.	TRBV11-2	TRBJ2-5	.	TGTGCCAGCAGCTTACGGTCGCGGGTACAAGAGACCCAGTACTTC	CASSLRSRVQETQYF
TRBD1	TRBV5-1	TRBJ2-7	.	TGCGCCAGCAGCAAAAAGCTATGGCAGGGGGCTCCCTACGAGCAGTACTTC	CASSKKLWQGAPYEQYF
.	TRBV2	TRBJ1-5	.	TGTGCCAGCAGTGAAAAGGGAATTAGCGGCAATCAGCCCCAGCATTTT	CASSEKGISGNQPQHF
TRBD2	TRBV14	TRBJ2-1	.	TGTGCCAGCAGACACACTAGCGGGAAGCTCACAGAGCAGTTCTTC	CASRHTSGKLTEQFF
.	TRBV10-3	TRBJ1-2	.	TGTGCCGTGACATCGAACTATGGCTACACCTTC	CAVTSNYGYTF
TRBD1	TRBV2	TRBJ1-5	.	TGTGCCAGCAAACCGGACAGGGGAACTCAGCCCCAGCATTTT	CASKPDRGTQPQHF
TRBD2	TRBV10-3	TRBJ2-3	.	TGTGCCATCAGGGAGGGACTAGCGGGAGGCACCACAGATACGCAGTATTTT	CAIREGLAGGTTDTQYF
.	TRBV5-1	TRBJ2-7	.	TGCGCCAGCAGCCCGGTTGGTGACTACGAGCAGTACTTC	CASSPVGDYEQYF
.	TRBV5-4	TRBJ2-2	.	TGTGCCAGCAGCACCAGGTCAACGCATAACACCGGGGAGCTGTTTTTT	CASSTRSTHNTGELFF
TRBD1	TRBV6-4	TRBJ1-2	.	TGTGCCAGCAGTGAAGAACCCGGGACAGGGGTCTATGGCTACACCTTC	CASSEEPGTGVYGYTF
.	TRBV11-2	TRBJ2-7	.	TGTGCCAGCAGCTTCACAGCCTACGAGCAGTACTTC	CASSFTAYEQYF
.	TRBV27	TRBJ2-7	.	TGTGCCAGCAGTTTCAGGTCAGGGACCTACGAGCAGTACTTC	CASSFRSGTYEQYF
.	TRBV29-1	TRBJ1-1	.	TGCAGCGTTAGGGGATGGAACACTGAAGCTTTCTTT	CSVRGWNTEAFF
.	TRBV19	TRBJ2-7	.	TGTGCCAGTAGGGGGATTGGGCGGGACTACGAGCAGTACTTC	CASRGIGRDYEQYF
TRBD2	TRBV14	TRBJ2-2	once	TGTGCCAGCAGCCCAGGACTAGCGGGAGACTTTCCAGGGGAGCTGTTTTTT	CASSPGLAGDFPGELFF
.	TRBV7-2	TRBJ2-7	.	TGTGCCAGCAGCGGAGGACGGGGAAACTCCTACGAGCAGTACTTC	CASSGGRGNSYEQYF
.	TRBV20-1	TRBJ1-3	.	TGCAGTGCTAGGACAGGAAACACCATATATTTT	CSARTGNTIYF
.	TRBV21-1	TRBJ2-2	.	TGTGCCAGCAGCAACCGGTTGGCGAACACCGGGGAGCTGTTTTTT	CASSNRLANTGELFF
TRBD2	TRBV9	TRBJ2-1	.	TGTGCCAGCAGCGCCCGTCCGGGACTAGCGGGAGGGAACAATGAGCAGTTCTTC	CASSARPGLAGGNNEQFF
TRBD1	TRBV7-9	TRBJ2-1	.	TGTGCCAGCAACCCGATACCCGACAGGGTCTACAATGAGCAGTTCTTC	CASNPIPDRVYNEQFF
TRBD2	TRBV5-1	TRBJ2-1	.	TGCGCCAGCAGCGCAACTAGCGGACCCGACAATGAGCAGTTCTTC	CASSATSGPDNEQFF
.	TRBV7-8	TRBJ2-7	.	TGTGCCAGCAGCCGACACCACTACGAGCAGTACTTC	CASSRHHYEQYF
.	TRBV7-9	TRBJ1-1	once	TGTGCCAGCAGCCCCATAGGTGGGGAGGACACTGAAGCTTTCTTT	CASSPIGGEDTEAFF
.	TRBV2	TRBJ1-2	once	TGTGCCAGCAGTGAACAGGCCGCTAACTATGGCTACACCTTC	CASSEQAANYGYTF
.	TRBV5-1	TRBJ2-5	.	TGCGCCAGCAGTGAGGGATATCAAGAGACCCAGTACTTC	CASSEGYQETQYF
.	TRBV21-1	TRBJ2-7	.	TGTGCCAGCAGCAACCGGGACAGACCTTACGAGCAGTACTTC	CASSNRDRPYEQYF
TRBD2	TRBV9	TRBJ2-1	.	TGTGCCAGCAGCATCTTAGCGGGAGGACTTAATGAGCAGTTCTTC	CASSILAGGLNEQFF
.	TRBV4-3	TRBJ2-1	.	TGCGCCAGCAGCCAATTAAGGACTACCGGCAATGAGCAGTTCTTC	CASSQLRTTGNEQFF
.	TRBV9	TRBJ2-1	.	TGTGCCAGCAGCGTTGACAGTAGGTCCTACAATGAGCAGTTCTTC	CASSVDSRSYNEQFF
.	TRBV4-2	TRBJ2-1	few	TGTGCCAGCAGCCAAGATTGGCCTGAGCAGTTCTTC	CASSQDWPEQFF
.	TRBV25-1	TRBJ2-7	.	TGTGCCAGCACGAAAGCGGGTCCTGCCTACGAGCAGTACTTC	CASTKAGPAYEQYF
TRBD2	TRBV11-2	TRBJ2-1	few	TGTGCCAGCAGCTTAGGGACTAGCGGTAGCTCCTACAATGAGCAGTTCTTC	CASSLGTSGSSYNEQFF
.	TRBV19	TRBJ1-5	.	TGTGCCAGTAGTAGCTCCCGGGGACTGTACAATCAGCCCCAGCATTTT	CASSSSRGLYNQPQHF
TRBD2	TRBV9	TRBJ2-1	once	TGTGCCAGCAGCGTAGAGCGGGACTTCGACAATGAGCAGTTCTTC	CASSVERDFDNEQFF
TRBD1	TRBV7-6	TRBJ1-1	.	TGTGCCAGCAGCTTAGTCGGTACAGGGGTCATGAACACTGAAGCTTTCTTT	CASSLVGTGVMNTEAFF
.	TRBV5-1	TRBJ2-5	.	TGCGCCAGCAGCTTGTACGGGAACGCGGGTGAGCAGTACTTC	CASSLYGNAGEQYF
.	TRBV10-3	TRBJ1-5	few	TGTGCCATCAGTCGGGGGGAGGATCAGCCCCAGCATTTT	CAISRGEDQPQHF
TRBD1	TRBV6-6	TRBJ1-1	.	TGTGCCAGCAGTCGGACAGGGACCACTGAAGCTTTCTTT	CASSRTGTTEAFF
.	TRBV7-8	TRBJ1-2	.	TGTGCCAGCAGCTTAGTGGCGGGCTATGGCTACACCTTC	CASSLVAGYGYTF
.	TRBV5-6	TRBJ2-5	few	TGTGCCAGCAGCTCGACAGTTACGCCAGAGACCCAGTACTTC	CASSSTVTPETQYF
TRBD2	TRBV9	TRBJ2-7	.	TGTGCCAGCAGCGTAGGGGGGACTAGTCTCGAGCAGTACTTC	CASSVGGTSLEQYF
.	TRBV7-9	TRBJ2-7	.	TGTGCCAGCAGCATAGAACCACTCTACGAGCAGTACTTC	CASSIEPLYEQYF
TRBD2	TRBV5-1	TRBJ2-1	.	TGCGCCAGCAGCTTGGAGCCCCCCGGGACTAGCGGGAGAGGGAATGAGCAGTTCTTC	CASSLEPPGTSGRGNEQFF
TRBD2	TRBV5-4	TRBJ2-5	.	TGTGCCAGCAGCTTAGGACTAGCGACAGAGACCCAGTACTTC	CASSLGLATETQYF
.	TRBV5-8	TRBJ1-3	.	TGTGCCAGCAGCTTGGAAGCATCTGGAAACACCATATATTTT	CASSLEASGNTIYF
TRBD2	TRBV11-2	TRBJ2-5	.	TGTGCCAGCAGGGGGGGGTGGTACCAAGAGACCCAGTACTTC	CASRGGWYQETQYF
.	TRBV9	TRBJ2-7	.	TGTGCCAGCAGCGTAGCTCCCTCGTCCTACTACGAGCAGTACTTC	CASSVAPSSYYEQYF
TRBD2	TRBV5-5	TRBJ2-4	.	TGTGCCAGCAGCTTTGACGGGGCGGGAGGGGGCAAAAACATTCAGTACTTC	CASSFDGAGGGKNIQYF
TRBD1	TRBV7-8	TRBJ1-5	.	TGTGCCAGCAGCGTAACAGGGGTTGGTAGCAATCAGCCCCAGCATTTT	CASSVTGVGSNQPQHF
.	TRBV7-9	TRBJ1-6	once	TGTGCCAGCAGCCCGGACAGCCCCAATTCACCCCTCCACTTT	CASSPDSPNSPLHF